The 32 T cell receptor beta chains in this list originate from one sample, sequenced in a study of T cell changes during pregnancy in multiple sclerosis. Clones were read by immunoSEQ multiplex PCR, and TCRdb kept only the in-frame ones, dropping some. The table includes about 38,000 clones, around 90% detected once. The sequenced sample was CD4+ T cells from peripheral blood mononuclear cells, obtained before pregnancy. These receptors originate from a female donor with multiple sclerosis, enrolled in a pregnancy study.

The genes are TRBV5-1 and TRBJ2-5; TRBD1 aligns across 10 bases. V lost 4 bases to trimming and J lost 5 bases; unmatched junction nucleotides: 11. Germline CDR1 SGHRS, CDR2 YFSETQ. The CDR3 loop spans 16 amino acids. CDR3 nucleotides: TGCGCCAGCAGCCCAGGAGACAGGGGGCGAGGGGAGACCCAGTACTTC. It yields the protein CASSPGDRGRGETQYF.

This clone was detected only once. This rearrangement joins TRBV5-1 to TRBJ1-4; 9 nucleotides match TRBD1. J lost 5 bases, V lost 1 base, and 3 bases had no gene match. Germline lookup yields CDR1 SGHRS and CDR2 YFSETQ. CDR3 length equals 15 residues. The CDR3 nucleotides are TGCGCCAGCAGCTTGATTGGGACAGGGAATGAAAAACTGTTTTTT. This translates into CASSLIGTGNEKLFF. Filled out from reference TRBV5-1 and TRBJ1-4, the complete variable domain reads KAGVTQTPRYLIKTRGQQVTLSCSPISGHRSVSWYQQTPGQGLQFLFEYFSETQRNKGNFPGRFSGRQFSNSRSEMNVSTLELGDSALYLCASSLIGTGNEKLFFGSGTQLSVL.

This rearrangement joins TRBV4-1 to TRBJ1-4; 8 bases align to TRBD1. Germline CDR1 is MGHRA and CDR2 is YSYEKL. V was pared by 3 bases and J by 5 bases, with 5 bases of the junction left unmatched. The CDR3 is 15 amino acids. This CDR3 reads CASSQPGQANEKLFF. The CDR3 DNA reads TGCGCCAGCAGCCAGCCGGGACAGGCCAATGAAAAACTGTTTTTT.

V is TRBV2 and J is TRBJ2-5, with 11 bases identical to TRBD1. Germline V gene data show CDR1 as SNHLY and CDR2 as FYNNEI. The CDR3 extends over 16 amino acids. V gave up 8 bases and J gave up 4 bases; unmatched junction bases: 12. CDR3 in DNA: TGTGCCAGCTCCTCCGGACAGGGGGCTGCGGGAGAGACCCAGTACTTC. Translating it yields CASSSGQGAAGETQYF.

The chain combines TRBV27 with TRBJ1-6; TRBD1 agrees at 9 bases. Unmatched junction bases numbered 4, after V lost 6 bases and J lost 4 bases. CDR3 size: 15 residues. The germline gives CDR1 MNHEY, CDR2 SMNVEV (reference sequence). The CDR3: CASSDRGYYNSPLHF. The CDR3 DNA sequence: TGTGCCAGCAGCGACAGGGGGTATTATAATTCACCCCTCCACTTT.

The chain carries TRBV19 and TRBJ1-5; D not resolved. The CDR3 sequence is 16 residues long. Germline lookup yields CDR1 LNHDA and CDR2 SQIVND (reference sequence). Trimming cost V 6 bases and J 2 bases, with 17 bases left between them. Here the CDR3 DNA reads TGTGCCAGTAGCACCGGAGCACATTTAGGCAATCAGCCCCAGCATTTT. Amino acids: CASSTGAHLGNQPQHF.

The chain uses TRBV28 and TRBJ2-5; a possible D gene is TRBD2 (6 bases). Trimming stripped 3 bases from V and 7 bases from J, with 18 bases between. CDR3 length equals 15 residues. Germline CDR1 MDHEN, CDR2 SYDVKM. The CDR3 is CASSFASRSGGTQYF. CDR3 in DNA: TGTGCCAGCAGTTTTGCTTCCAGGTCCGGGGGGACCCAGTACTTC.

The chain is built from TRBV5-5 and TRBJ1-4; D unclear. Per germline, CDR1 SGHKS and CDR2 YYEKEE (reference sequence). The V and J ends lost 2 bases and 7 bases respectively, with 18 bases between them. This CDR3 region has 16 residues. The CDR3, as DNA: TGTGCCAGCAGCTTCTCAGAAGGCGGGTGGGGTGAAAAACTGTTTTTT. It specifies CASSFSEGGWGEKLFF.

The J gene is TRBJ1-2, the V gene TRBV5-4; TRBD1 aligns across 7 bases. CDR1 is SGHNT and CDR2 is YYREEE in the germline V gene (reference sequence). This CDR3 contains 14 residues. The V segment lost 5 bases and the J segment 4 bases; nucleotides outside the gene matches: 8. CDR3: CASRRQGAGYGYTF. CDR3 nucleotide sequence: TGTGCCAGCAGAAGACAGGGCGCGGGCTATGGCTACACCTTC.

This sequence joins TRBV11-2 and TRBJ2-7, with TRBD2 as a possible D gene (6 bases). Trimming took off 1 base at V and 5 bases at J, with 6 bases between the two ends. The CDR3 length is 12 residues. CDR1 is SGHAT, CDR2 FQNNGV, per germline. The CDR3 is CASSLVADEQYF. DNA for the CDR3: TGTGCCAGCAGCTTAGTAGCGGACGAGCAGTACTTC.

This clone has a single count. The chain links TRBV2 to TRBJ1-4, with 10 bases lining up with TRBD1. The V and J ends lost 7 bases and 6 bases, in that order; junction bases with no gene match: 5. The CDR3 is 14 residues long. Germline lookup yields CDR1 SNHLY and CDR2 FYNNEI. In DNA form, the CDR3 reads TGTGCCAGCACCCGGGACAGGGGAGATGAAAAACTGTTTTTT. Residues: CASTRDRGDEKLFF.

This clone was found once. The V and J genes are TRBV7-3 and TRBJ1-1; the match to TRBD1 covers 8 bases. Germline trimming cut 2 bases from V and 9 bases from J; bases unmatched to any gene: 5. CDR1 is SGHTA, CDR2 FQGTGA, per germline. The CDR3 runs 13 residues. The DNA of the CDR3 is TGTGCCAGCAGCTTACGGCAGGGGGCTCAAGCTTTCTTT. It codes for CASSLRQGAQAFF. The full variable domain, in which reference TRBV7-3 and TRBJ1-1 provide the parts outside the CDR3, is GAGVSQTPSNKVTEKGKYVELRCDPISGHTALYWYRQSLGQGPEFLIYFQGTGAADDSGLPNDRFFAVRPEGSVSTLKIQRTERGDSAVYLCASSLRQGAQAFFGQGTRLTVV.

This chain joins TRBV14 and TRBJ2-1; 10 bases agree with TRBD1. CDR3 length: 14 amino acids. Per the germline V gene, CDR1 is SGHDN and CDR2 is FVKESK. V gave up 3 bases and J gave up 6 bases; unmatched junction bases: 2. The CDR3: CASSHRDRGNEQFF. CDR3 in DNA: TGTGCCAGCAGCCACCGGGACAGGGGCAATGAGCAGTTCTTC.

V usage is TRBV5-5 and J usage is TRBJ2-2, with 7 bases fitting TRBD2. From germline, CDR1 is SGHKS and CDR2 YYEKEE (reference sequence). V lost 0 bases to trimming and J lost 1 base; unmatched junction nucleotides: 0. The CDR3 sequence is 15 residues long. In DNA form, the CDR3 reads TGTGCCAGCAGCTTGGCGGGGGGGAACACCGGGGAGCTGTTTTTT. Its translation: CASSLAGGNTGELFF.

The chain is built from TRBV7-2 and TRBJ2-2; TRBD2 aligns across 14 bases. The CDR3 is made up of 18 amino acids. The germline V gene has CDR1 SGHTA and CDR2 FQGNSA. Losses at the gene ends were 5 bases for V and 0 bases for J; bases not matched to a gene: 5. The CDR3, as DNA: TGTGCCAGCAGCCTGGGACTAGCGGGGGCCACGAACACCGGGGAGCTGTTTTTT. Amino acid sequence: CASSLGLAGATNTGELFF.

The rearrangement uses TRBV5-1 and TRBJ2-4, with a tentative D call TRBD1 (5 bases). The V and J ends lost 7 bases and 6 bases respectively, with 17 bases between them. The CDR3 length is 14 residues. Looked up from germline, CDR1 is SGHRS and CDR2 is YFSETQ. CDR3 loop: CASSEQGGSNIQYF. The CDR3 nucleotides read TGCGCCAGCTCCGAGCAGGGCGGTTCAAACATTCAGTACTTC.

This clone has just a few counts. The chain employs TRBV7-3 and TRBJ1-1; D perhaps matches TRBD1 (5 bases). CDR1 is SGHTA and CDR2 is FQGTGA in the germline V gene. The V end lost 5 bases, the J end lost 5 bases, and 15 bases lay between the germline ends. The CDR3 length is 14 residues. Here the CDR3 reads CASSPTPGGTEAFF. The CDR3 DNA reads as TGTGCCAGCAGCCCGACCCCCGGGGGGACTGAAGCTTTCTTT. Together with reference TRBV7-3 and TRBJ1-1, the CDR3 gives the full variable domain: GAGVSQTPSNKVTEKGKYVELRCDPISGHTALYWYRQSLGQGPEFLIYFQGTGAADDSGLPNDRFFAVRPEGSVSTLKIQRTERGDSAVYLCASSPTPGGTEAFFGQGTRLTVV.

The chain links TRBV5-1 to TRBJ1-3; 8 positions agree with TRBD1. The CDR3 is 16 residues long. The V gene end was trimmed by 4 bases and the J gene end by 0 bases; junction bases not matched to a gene: 6. CDR1 and CDR2 (germline): SGHRS, YFSETQ. The CDR3 region has the DNA TGCGCCAGCAGCCCCCGGACAGGGAGCTCTGGAAACACCATATATTTT. Translating it yields CASSPRTGSSGNTIYF.

The chain is built from TRBV5-1 and TRBJ1-4, with 8 bases matching TRBD1. The CDR3 totals 15 residues. J lost 7 bases, V lost 4 bases, and 9 bases had no gene match. Germline assignment: CDR1 SGHRS and CDR2 YFSETQ. CDR3 in amino acids: CASSDLQGASEKLFF. CDR3 DNA sequence: TGCGCCAGCAGCGATCTTCAGGGGGCTAGTGAAAAACTGTTTTTT.

The rearrangement links TRBV7-8 to TRBJ2-1; TRBD2 might be the D (6 bases). There are 14 residues in the CDR3. Germline CDR1 reads SGHVS; CDR2 reads FQNEAQ. The V and J ends lost 5 bases and 4 bases respectively, with 12 bases between them. The CDR3 sequence: CASSLTEGYNEQFF. Written as DNA, the CDR3 is TGTGCCAGCAGCCTAACGGAGGGGTACAATGAGCAGTTCTTC.

The chain joins TRBV5-1 to TRBJ2-2, with 9 bases aligning to TRBD2. Trimming at V came to 4 bases and at J to 5 bases, leaving 9 bases not matched to a gene. Per the germline V gene, CDR1 is SGHRS and CDR2 is YFSETQ. There are 16 residues in the CDR3. In nucleotides, the CDR3 is TGCGCCAGCAGCCCTTCCGCTAGCGGGGTGACCGGGGAGCTGTTTTTT. Translation: CASSPSASGVTGELFF.

The chain uses TRBV7-2 and TRBJ2-3; TRBD2 matches 9 bases. V dropped 3 bases and J dropped 5; count of bases not matched to a gene: 9. This CDR3 is 16 amino acids long. Germline CDR1 and CDR2: SGHTA and FQGNSA. DNA for the CDR3: TGTGCCAGCAGCTTTAGCGGGGGCCGCGATTTAGATACGCAGTATTTT. Encoded protein: CASSFSGGRDLDTQYF.

The chain recombines TRBV7-8 with TRBJ1-2; TRBD1 is a possible D gene (5 bases). This CDR3 region has 15 residues. Trimming shortened V by 6 bases and J by 2 bases, and 16 bases separated the two germline ends. Germline assignment: CDR1 SGHVS and CDR2 FQNEAQ. The CDR3 loop reads CASRPREGLNYGYTF. CDR3 in DNA: TGTGCCAGCAGGCCAAGAGAGGGACTGAACTATGGCTACACCTTC.

This chain uses TRBV4-1 with TRBJ2-3; 7 bases map to TRBD1. This CDR3 is 17 amino acids long. The trim removed 0 bases at V and 3 bases at J, leaving 9 bases unmatched. In germline, CDR1 is MGHRA, CDR2 YSYEKL. The CDR3 protein is CASSQDWAGGWTDTQYF. The DNA for the CDR3 is TGCGCCAGCAGCCAAGATTGGGCAGGGGGATGGACAGATACGCAGTATTTT.

The rearrangement joins TRBV19 to TRBJ1-1; 8 nucleotides line up with TRBD1. J was trimmed by 1 base and V by 6 bases; bases with no gene match: 10. The CDR3 contains 16 residues. Germline CDR1 LNHDA, CDR2 SQIVND (reference sequence). This CDR3 reads CASRPNVGQGNTEAFF. The CDR3 nucleotides are TGTGCCAGTAGACCTAACGTCGGACAGGGGAACACTGAAGCTTTCTTT. The full variable domain, completed using reference TRBV19 and TRBJ1-1, is DGGITQSPKYLFRKEGQNVTLSCEQNLNHDAMYWYRQDPGQGLRLIYYSQIVNDFQKGDIAEGYSVSREKKESFPLTVTSAQKNPTAFYLCASRPNVGQGNTEAFFGQGTRLTVV.

This chain links TRBV19 with TRBJ1-1; 8 bases are a match to TRBD1. Germline lookup yields CDR1 LNHDA and CDR2 SQIVND (reference sequence). The J segment lost 1 base and the V segment lost 2 bases, leaving 0 bases of the junction unmatched. There are 14 residues in the CDR3. This chain's CDR3 is CASSITGGNTEAFF. The CDR3 bases are TGTGCCAGTAGTATAACAGGGGGGAACACTGAAGCTTTCTTT. Drawing the rest from reference TRBV19 and TRBJ1-1, the complete variable domain is DGGITQSPKYLFRKEGQNVTLSCEQNLNHDAMYWYRQDPGQGLRLIYYSQIVNDFQKGDIAEGYSVSREKKESFPLTVTSAQKNPTAFYLCASSITGGNTEAFFGQGTRLTVV.

The chain recombines TRBV18 with TRBJ1-1; D may be TRBD1 (5 bases). This CDR3 is 15 amino acids long. Germline CDR1 is KGHSH and CDR2 is LQKENI. V dropped 0 bases and J dropped 2 bases, with 10 bases sitting between them. CDR3 DNA: TGTGCCAGCTCACCACCCTGGGGCGGAAACACTGAAGCTTTCTTT. Translating gives CASSPPWGGNTEAFF.

CDR3 nucleotides: TGTGCCAGTAGTCCTAGTCCAGCGGCATCCTACGAGCAGTACTTC. Protein sequence: CASSPSPAASYEQYF. This chain joins TRBV19 and TRBJ2-7, with a tentative D call TRBD2 (5 bases). The germline CDR1 and CDR2 sequences are LNHDA and SQIVND (reference sequence). V dropped 5 bases and J dropped 1 base, with 15 bases sitting between them. The CDR3 is made up of 15 amino acids.

The V and J genes are TRBV29-1 and TRBJ1-2; D perhaps matches TRBD1 (6 bases). V was shortened by 7 bases and J by 6 bases, with 15 bases between the two germline ends. Germline V gene lookup returns CDR1 SQVTM and CDR2 ANQGSEA. The CDR3 runs to 12 residues. CDR3 amino acids: CSARRGADGYTF. Here the CDR3 DNA reads TGCAGCGCCCGGCGGGGGGCAGATGGCTACACCTTC.

The rearrangement uses TRBV5-1 and TRBJ2-2, with 7 bases aligning to TRBD2. The trim removed 4 bases at V and 0 bases at J, leaving 0 bases unmatched. Germline lookup yields CDR1 SGHRS and CDR2 YFSETQ. The CDR3 sequence is 14 residues long. The CDR3 DNA is TGCGCCAGCAGCGCGGGGGCGAACACCGGGGAGCTGTTTTTT. This encodes CASSAGANTGELFF.

The rearrangement links TRBV19 to TRBJ1-5; 9 nucleotides line up with TRBD1. From germline, CDR1 is LNHDA and CDR2 SQIVND (reference sequence). CDR3 size: 16 residues. The trim removed 3 bases at V and 0 bases at J, leaving 3 bases unmatched. CDR3 amino acids: CASSMGQGYSNQPQHF. CDR3 sequence (DNA): TGTGCCAGTAGTATGGGACAGGGATATAGCAATCAGCCCCAGCATTTT.

This clone was counted a single time. The J gene is TRBJ1-2, the V gene TRBV10-3; TRBD1 is a possible D gene (6 bases). CDR3 length equals 14 residues. The ends were cut back, 10 bases at V and 6 bases at J, with 21 bases in the middle. Germline V CDR1 and CDR2: ENHRY, SYGVKD. The CDR3 protein is CATLKDGQINGYTF. The CDR3 nucleotides are TGTGCCACACTTAAAGACGGACAGATAAATGGCTACACCTTC.